These 20 T cell receptor beta chains were sequenced from one sample in a study of T cell clonotyping in hematopoietic cell transplantation. Profiled with immunoSEQ multiplex PCR; TCRdb holds only in-frame clones, not every one. The table has about 27,000 clones, roughly 71% seen once. The time point denotes: recipient sample about 28 days before transplant, after cytoreduction. Specimen: peripheral blood mononuclear cells, collected before stem cell transplant. Every receptor here comes from a man between 50 and 59 years old with myelodysplastic syndrome. Some clones in this sample may be carry-over from other donors' samples.

This chain connects TRBV15 to TRBJ1-2, with 9 bases lining up with TRBD1. The trim removed 3 bases at V and 2 bases at J, leaving 1 base unmatched. The CDR3 runs 14 residues. Germline values: CDR1 LNHNV, CDR2 YYDKDF (reference sequence). Written as DNA, the CDR3 is TGTGCCACCAGCAGGGACAGGGGAAACTATGGCTACACCTTC. Translation: CATSRDRGNYGYTF.

J is TRBJ1-1 and V is TRBV5-1; no clear D gene. The V end was cut by 1 base, the J end by 5 bases, with 18 bases between. CDR3 size: 16 residues. Germline-derived CDR1 and CDR2 are SGHRS and YFSETQ. The CDR3: CASSLTGNQVYTEAFF. CDR3 nucleotide sequence: TGCGCCAGCAGCTTGACCGGGAACCAGGTGTATACTGAAGCTTTCTTT.

The chain has TRBV7-9 and TRBJ2-7; D assignment may be TRBD1 or TRBD2 (5 bases each). The CDR3 runs to 15 residues. V dropped 4 bases and J dropped 2 bases, with 15 bases sitting between them. The V gene's germline CDR1 is SEHNR and CDR2 FQNEAQ (reference sequence). The CDR3 DNA reads TGTGCCAGCAGCTCGAGGGGTTCGGGGACCTACGAGCAGTACTTC. Protein sequence: CASSSRGSGTYEQYF.

This clone was observed a handful of times. V and J are TRBV4-2 and TRBJ2-7, with D perhaps TRBD2 (6 bases). This CDR3 has 11 residues. CDR1 is LGHNA, CDR2 YNFKEQ, per germline. V dropped 3 bases and J dropped 6 bases, with 6 bases sitting between them. The CDR3 nucleotides are TGTGCCAGCAGCCACGGGGGCGAGCAGTACTTC. Protein: CASSHGGEQYF.

This chain's CDR3 is CASSSHYDTGELFF. CDR3 DNA sequence: TGTGCCAGCAGTTCCCACTATGACACCGGGGAGCTGTTTTTT. J is TRBJ2-2 and V is TRBV27; no firm D call. V lost 4 bases and J 3 bases, leaving 9 bases between the germline ends. The CDR3 totals 14 residues. Germline loops: CDR1 MNHEY, CDR2 SMNVEV (reference sequence).

Turning to this clone: A read error may produce the germline difference seen at one junction end. This chain connects TRBV7-7 to TRBJ1-2; D may be TRBD1 (5 bases). CDR1 and CDR2 from the germline V gene are SSHAT and FNYEAQ (reference sequence). The CDR3 sequence is 8 residues long. CDR3 region: CASSLGPF. CDR3 sequence (DNA): TGTGCCAGCAGCCTGGGACCTTTC.

In its sample, this clone was seen a few times. The gene calls are TRBV30 and TRBJ2-7, with D possibly being TRBD2 (6 bases). The CDR3 totals 14 residues. The germline V gene encodes CDR1 GTSNPN and CDR2 SVGIG (reference sequence). V lost 1 base to trimming and J lost 0 bases, with 10 bases between them. CDR3 in amino acids: CAWSDGGSSYEQYF. The CDR3 region has the DNA TGTGCCTGGAGTGACGGGGGAAGCTCCTACGAGCAGTACTTC.

The chain couples TRBV4-3 to TRBJ2-2; 14 nucleotides match TRBD2. This CDR3 comprises 18 residues. Germline CDR1 LGHNA, CDR2 YSLEER. V was clipped by 1 base and J by 1 base; unmatched bases: 2. The CDR3 spells CASSQGLAGGLNTGELFF. The CDR3 DNA is TGCGCCAGCAGCCAAGGACTAGCGGGGGGGCTGAACACCGGGGAGCTGTTTTTT.

The V and J genes are TRBV29-1 and TRBJ2-2, with 9 bases matching TRBD1. The V gene's germline CDR1 is SQVTM and CDR2 ANQGSEA. This CDR3 contains 15 residues. J was trimmed by 3 bases and V by 7 bases; bases with no gene match: 9. This chain's CDR3 is CSARYRGHDTGELFF. The CDR3 nucleotides read TGCAGCGCTAGATACAGGGGGCACGACACCGGGGAGCTGTTTTTT.

The chain joins TRBV6-1 to TRBJ2-7; D possibly corresponds to TRBD1 (5 bases). The CDR3 has 12 residues. V lost 4 bases to trimming and J lost 3 bases, with 7 bases between them. CDR1 and CDR2 (germline): MNHNS, SASEGT. CDR3 DNA sequence: TGTGCCAGCAGTGTACAGGTCTACGAGCAGTACTTC. It encodes CASSVQVYEQYF.

This clone came up once. The chain uses TRBV30 and TRBJ1-5, with no clear D. Trimming removed 2 bases from V and 1 base from J, with 9 bases in between. The CDR3 runs 14 residues. Looked up from germline, CDR1 is GTSNPN and CDR2 is SVGIG (reference sequence). The CDR3 loop is CAWSSLRSNQPQHF. CDR3 coding DNA: TGTGCCTGGAGTTCTCTGCGGAGCAATCAGCCCCAGCATTTT.

V gene TRBV28 combines with J gene TRBJ1-5; D is undetermined. CDR3 length: 15 amino acids. V lost 4 bases and J 4 bases, leaving 14 bases between the germline ends. Germline V gene sequence: CDR1 MDHEN, CDR2 SYDVKM. CDR3 loop: CASSSDGSSNQPQHF. CDR3 sequence (DNA): TGTGCCAGCAGTTCTGACGGATCTAGTAATCAGCCCCAGCATTTT.

V is TRBV6-6 and J is TRBJ1-6; no clear D gene. The CDR3 consists of 10 residues. Germline V gene sequence: CDR1 MNHNY, CDR2 SVGAGI (reference sequence). Trimming took off 8 bases at V and 7 bases at J, with 3 bases between the two ends. CDR3 sequence (DNA): TGTGCCAGCGGGAATTCACCCCTCCACTTT. Protein: CASGNSPLHF.

The sample holds a few counts of this clone. The gene calls are TRBV6-1 and TRBJ2-7; tentatively, D is TRBD1 (5 bases). The CDR3 is made up of 14 amino acids. V lost 4 bases and J 6 bases, leaving 16 bases between the germline ends. In germline, CDR1 is MNHNS, CDR2 SASEGT. CDR3 protein: CASSARQLASEQYF. The CDR3 bases are TGTGCCAGCAGTGCCCGACAGTTGGCCTCCGAGCAGTACTTC.

As to this clone: Mismatch with germline at one junction end may stem from a read error. V usage is TRBV7-7 and J usage is TRBJ2-5; TRBD2 might be the D (6 bases). This CDR3 spans 12 amino acids. CDR1 is SSHAT and CDR2 is FNYEAQ in the germline V gene (reference sequence). As DNA, the CDR3 is TGTGCTAGCAGCGCCAACGGGAGGACCCAGTACTTC. Translating gives CASSANGRTQYF.

This chain links TRBV30 with TRBJ2-7; maybe TRBD1 (6 bases). The germline CDR1 and CDR2 sequences are GTSNPN and SVGIG (reference sequence). With 3 bases removed from V and 6 bases from J, the gap between germline ends came to 15 bases. The CDR3 loop spans 13 amino acids. The CDR3, as DNA: TGTGCCTGGAGGTCCGGGACACCTAGCGAGCAGTACTTC. It is translated as CAWRSGTPSEQYF.

There are a few counts of this clone. The gene calls are TRBV28 and TRBJ1-2; D possibly corresponds to TRBD1 (6 bases). The V gene lost 10 bases and the J gene lost 2 bases, with 20 bases spanning the gap. This CDR3 contains 15 residues. CDR1 is MDHEN and CDR2 is SYDVKM in the germline V gene. In nucleotides, the CDR3 is TGTGCCACACAGGGACGGCCGGATCCAAACTATGGCTACACCTTC. This gives the protein CATQGRPDPNYGYTF.

V gene TRBV28 combines with J gene TRBJ1-5; 8 nucleotides match TRBD1. J gave up 5 bases and V 11 bases, and 11 bases lay outside the gene matches. CDR3 length: 14 residues. Germline V gene sequence: CDR1 MDHEN, CDR2 SYDVKM. The CDR3 reads CAGGLTGDYQPQHF. DNA for the CDR3: TGTGCCGGAGGCCTGACAGGGGATTATCAGCCCCAGCATTTT.

This chain connects TRBV6-6 to TRBJ1-3; D gene uncertain. This CDR3 region has 12 residues. V lost 9 bases and J lost 0, with 6 bases in between. Germline V gene sequence: CDR1 MNHNY, CDR2 SVGAGI (reference sequence). The CDR3: CASRPSGNTIYF. The CDR3 region has the DNA TGTGCCAGTCGGCCCTCTGGAAACACCATATATTTT.

The chain employs TRBV6-5 and TRBJ1-6; TRBD1 might be the D (5 bases). The CDR3 spans 16 residues. V lost 4 bases and J 8 bases, leaving 18 bases between the germline ends. Germline loops: CDR1 MNHEY, CDR2 SVGAGI. In DNA, the CDR3 is TGTGCCAGCAGTTCGGAGGGGTCAAGAGGGTATTCACCCCTCCACTTT. Its translation is CASSSEGSRGYSPLHF.